One sample yielded the 8 T cell receptor beta chains listed below, sequenced in a study of identical twins. TCRdb reprocessed the 5' RACE reads with MiXCR, giving one entry per CDR3 protein. The sample lists approximately 260,000 distinct CDR3 sequences, about 8.5% occurring once. This sample also belongs to another study, concerning yellow fever vaccine responses in identical twins.

Source material: CD8+ T cells sorted from blood. These receptors all stem from a woman younger than 35 in good health.

This clonotype was seen at least ten times. The chain has TRBV12-3 or TRBV12-4 and TRBJ1-5; 8 bases match TRBD1. This CDR3 is 14 amino acids long. After removal of 6 bases from V and 3 bases from J, the junction contained 4 bases not matched to a gene. The CDR3 nucleotides are TGTGCCAGCAGCAAGGGACAGGACAATCAGCCCCAGCATTTT. It translates to CASSKGQDNQPQHF.

The chain combines TRBV6-1 with TRBJ2-7; a possible D gene is TRBD2 (6 bases). The germline V gene has CDR1 MNHNS and CDR2 SASEGT. The CDR3 covers 15 residues. V was cut by 6 bases and J by 4 bases, with 19 bases left in between. The CDR3 bases are TGTGCCAGCAGCCCTGGGGTCGTAGCGGCATACGAGCAGTACTTC. Residues: CASSPGVVAAYEQYF.

A few counts support this clonotype. The chain is built from TRBV6-5 and TRBJ2-5; TRBD1 or TRBD2 may be the D gene (5 bases each). Trimming took 2 bases from V and 4 from J, leaving 11 bases between them. The germline CDR1 and CDR2 sequences are MNHEY and SVGAGI. The CDR3 has 14 amino acids. The CDR3 DNA is TGTGCCAGCAGTTACGGGGACGAATCAGAGACCCAGTACTTC. Translated, it gives CASSYGDESETQYF.

This clonotype appeared many times. The chain joins TRBV7-9 to TRBJ2-5, with TRBD1 matching over 9 bases. There are 13 residues in the CDR3. Trimming took 5 bases from V and 4 from J; bases not matched to a gene: 2. Looked up from germline, CDR1 is SEHNR and CDR2 is FQNEAQ (reference sequence). CDR3 in DNA: TGTGCCAGCAGCCCGACAGGGGGAGAGACCCAGTACTTC. It yields the protein CASSPTGGETQYF.

This clonotype was detected a few times. The chain carries TRBV6-1 and TRBJ1-2; 7 bases are shared with TRBD1. The CDR3 consists of 14 residues. Germline V gives CDR1 MNHNS, CDR2 SASEGT. The V and J ends lost 6 bases and 1 base, in that order; junction bases with no gene match: 5. CDR3 protein: CASRRQGSNYGYTF. The CDR3 nucleotides are TGTGCCAGCAGAAGACAGGGCAGTAACTATGGCTACACCTTC.

The chain joins TRBV20-1 to TRBJ2-1; 15 nucleotides line up with TRBD2. Trimming removed 6 bases from V and 9 bases from J; junction bases left unmatched: 9. In germline, CDR1 is DFQATT, CDR2 SNEGSKA (reference sequence). CDR3 size: 15 residues. The chain's CDR3 is CSAKEGLAGGVEQFF. The CDR3 nucleotides read TGCAGTGCAAAGGAAGGACTAGCGGGGGGGGTTGAGCAGTTCTTC.

This clonotype was detected only a few times. The rearrangement uses TRBV29-1 and TRBJ2-5; TRBD2 is a possible D gene (5 bases). V lost 4 bases and J 5 bases, leaving 14 bases between the germline ends. Germline values: CDR1 SQVTM, CDR2 ANQGSEA. The CDR3 is 13 residues long. The CDR3 loop reads CSVVSGESETQYF. The DNA of the CDR3 is TGCAGCGTTGTATCCGGGGAATCCGAGACCCAGTACTTC.

This clonotype was seen many times. This chain joins TRBV29-1 and TRBJ2-3; no clear D gene. The CDR3 length is 12 residues. The germline gives CDR1 SQVTM, CDR2 ANQGSEA. V was shortened by 1 base and J by 4 bases, with 6 bases between the two germline ends. CDR3 sequence (DNA): TGCAGCGTTGAAGGGCAGGCAGATACGCAGTATTTT. The encoded protein is CSVEGQADTQYF.